Listed here are 24 T cell receptor beta chains from one sample, sequenced in a study of CD8+ T cells in alopecia areata. Treatment in this sample: oral pan-JAK inhibitor, 5-10 mg twice daily. The sequencing template was cDNA reverse transcribed from extracted RNA. TCRdb's copy holds only in-frame clones and misses some; the assay was immunoSEQ multiplex PCR. The repertoire holds 150,000 to 200,000 clones, 50% to 65% seen once, with 13% to 15% in the top ten. Sequences were derived from CD4+ T cells sorted from blood, sampled at week 24, from a patient treated with tofacitinib. The receptors shown here come from a human donor with alopecia areata.

This clone was counted a single time. V usage is TRBV29-1 and J usage is TRBJ2-7, with D perhaps TRBD1 or TRBD2 (5 bases each). Trimming left V 4 bases short and J 4 bases short, with 8 bases between. CDR3 size: 11 residues. Germline CDR1 reads SQVTM; CDR2 reads ANQGSEA. CDR3 sequence: CSVVREYEQYF. For the CDR3, the DNA is TGCAGCGTTGTCAGGGAGTACGAGCAGTACTTC.

The sample holds one count of this clone. The chain employs TRBV4-2 and TRBJ1-2; D is uncertain. Germline loops: CDR1 LGHNA, CDR2 YNFKEQ. The CDR3 covers 13 residues. Trimming took off 1 base at V and 1 base at J, with 4 bases between the two ends. The DNA for the CDR3 is TGTGCCAGCAGCCAAGCCGGTAACTATGGCTACACCTTC. This gives the protein CASSQAGNYGYTF.

This clone was counted many times. The chain employs TRBV15 and TRBJ2-3; D is ambiguous. CDR1 and CDR2 from the germline V gene are LNHNV and YYDKDF (reference sequence). With 9 bases removed from V and 0 bases from J, the gap between germline ends came to 13 bases. The CDR3 sequence is 14 residues long. The CDR3 region has the DNA TGTGCCACGCAGTACGACCCCAGCACAGATACGCAGTATTTT. The encoded protein is CATQYDPSTDTQYF. Using reference TRBV15 and TRBJ2-3 for the parts outside the CDR3, the full variable domain is DAMVIQNPRYQVTQFGKPVTLSCSQTLNHNVMYWYQQKSSQAPKLLFHYYDKDFNNEADTPDNFQSRRPNTSFCFLDIRSPGLGDTAMYLCATQYDPSTDTQYFGPGTRLTVL.

This chain uses TRBV4-1 with TRBJ2-7, with 8 bases aligning to TRBD1. With V trimmed by 2 bases and J by 3 bases, 3 bases remained unmatched. The CDR3 is 14 residues long. Germline V gene lookup returns CDR1 MGHRA and CDR2 YSYEKL. CDR3 DNA: TGCGCCAGCAGCCAAAGGACAGGGAACTACGAGCAGTACTTC. Translating it yields CASSQRTGNYEQYF.

CDR3 nucleotide sequence: TGTGCCAGCAGCTTAGGACACGGCTACACCTTC. This codes for CASSLGHGYTF. This chain links TRBV7-8 with TRBJ1-2; D is uncertain. Germline values: CDR1 SGHVS, CDR2 FQNEAQ. V was cut by 1 base and J by 8 bases, with 5 bases left in between. CDR3 size: 11 residues.

This sequence joins TRBV7-2 and TRBJ2-7; no definite D call. From germline, CDR1 is SGHTA and CDR2 FQGNSA. V was shortened by 3 bases and J by 1 base, with 4 bases between the two germline ends. The CDR3 spans 12 residues. CDR3 sequence reads: CASSFSSYEQYF. The CDR3 nucleotides are TGTGCCAGCAGCTTCTCTTCCTACGAGCAGTACTTC.

The CDR3 spells CASSIQGVGYIQYF. The DNA of the CDR3 is TGTGCCAGTAGTATACAGGGGGTCGGTTACATTCAGTACTTC. This chain joins TRBV19 and TRBJ2-4, with 7 bases aligning to TRBD1. Germline assignment: CDR1 LNHDA and CDR2 SQIVND (reference sequence). V lost 2 bases, J lost 8 bases, and 6 bases stayed unmatched. This CDR3 is built from 14 residues.

The chain recombines TRBV6-5 with TRBJ1-5; no clear D. This CDR3 spans 14 amino acids. Germline CDR1 MNHEY, CDR2 SVGAGI. The ends were cut back, 5 bases at V and 8 bases at J, with 16 bases in the middle. This CDR3 reads CASSREGRREPQHF. As DNA, the CDR3 is TGTGCCAGCAGTCGCGAAGGTAGGCGGGAGCCCCAGCATTTT.

CDR3 sequence reads: CASSVVLDRVFGNEQFF. CDR3 in DNA: TGTGCCAGCAGCGTAGTGCTGGACAGGGTGTTCGGCAATGAGCAGTTCTTC. This chain links TRBV9 with TRBJ2-1; 8 nucleotides line up with TRBD1. Trimming removed 0 bases from V and 6 bases from J; junction bases left unmatched: 11. There are 17 residues in the CDR3. Germline CDR1 is SGDLS and CDR2 is YYNGEE.

This chain links TRBV14 with TRBJ2-5; D may be TRBD1 or TRBD2 (5 bases each). Near its end, the DNA agrees better with TRBJ2-7, so the J call may be wrong. The germline CDR1 and CDR2 sequences are SGHDN and FVKESK. The CDR3 spans 14 residues. In DNA, the CDR3 is TGTGCCAGCAGCCAAGCTGGGGGTTTATACGAGCAGTACTTC. Translated: CASSQAGGLYEQYF.

The chain joins TRBV29-1 to TRBJ2-5; TRBD2 is a possible D gene (6 bases). Trimming cost V 8 bases and J 4 bases, with 14 bases left between them. Germline CDR1 and CDR2: SQVTM and ANQGSEA. The CDR3 is made up of 12 amino acids. CDR3 sequence (DNA): TGCAGCTCCATCCTCGGGGGAGAGACCCAGTACTTC. This translates into CSSILGGETQYF.

The chain links TRBV29-1 to TRBJ2-4; a weak D match, TRBD1 (5 bases). This CDR3 is 14 amino acids long. CDR1 and CDR2 (germline): SQVTM, ANQGSEA. V shed 6 bases and J shed 3 bases, with 15 bases lying between them. DNA for the CDR3: TGCAGCGTAGCCCCCCAGGACATCAAAAACATTCAGTACTTC. Translation gives CSVAPQDIKNIQYF.

The V gene is TRBV5-1, the J gene TRBJ2-5, with D possibly being TRBD1 (6 bases). The germline CDR1 and CDR2 sequences are SGHRS and YFSETQ. The CDR3 is made up of 15 amino acids. Trimming left V 4 bases short and J 0 bases short, with 13 bases between. The CDR3 region has the DNA TGCGCCAGCAGCCTACCTACAGGGAACCAAGAGACCCAGTACTTC. Translation gives CASSLPTGNQETQYF.

The chain employs TRBV4-1 and TRBJ1-5; a weak D match, TRBD1 (5 bases). Looked up from germline, CDR1 is MGHRA and CDR2 is YSYEKL. V was cut by 0 bases and J by 0 bases, with 18 bases left in between. The CDR3 covers 19 residues. This CDR3 reads CASSQEWAGQSNSNQPQHF. CDR3 DNA: TGCGCCAGCAGCCAAGAATGGGCAGGGCAGAGCAATAGCAATCAGCCCCAGCATTTT.

In this sample, this clone turned up a few times. Other DNA sequences from this sample encode an identical CDR3 as well. The V gene is TRBV7-9, the J gene TRBJ2-3, with D unclear. The germline V gene encodes CDR1 SEHNR and CDR2 FQNEAQ (reference sequence). This CDR3 comprises 12 residues. V was shortened by 5 bases and J by 2 bases, with 5 bases between the two germline ends. This chain's CDR3 is CASSPTTDTQYF. The CDR3 nucleotides read TGTGCCAGCAGCCCGACCACAGATACGCAGTATTTT. Full variable domain (missing parts from reference TRBV7-9 and TRBJ2-3): DTGVSQNPRHKITKRGQNVTFRCDPISEHNRLYWYRQTLGQGPEFLTYFQNEAQLEKSRLLSDRFSAERPKGSFSTLEIQRTEQGDSAMYLCASSPTTDTQYFGPGTRLTVL.

There are a few counts of this clone. The chain uses TRBV4-2 and TRBJ1-2, with TRBD1 matching 8 bases. The CDR3 has 14 residues. The J segment lost 5 bases and the V segment lost 5 bases, leaving 7 bases of the junction unmatched. Germline V gives CDR1 LGHNA, CDR2 YNFKEQ. This chain's CDR3 is CASSSYTGGYGYTF. The CDR3 DNA reads as TGTGCCAGCAGCTCATACACAGGGGGTTATGGCTACACCTTC.

The chain combines TRBV29-1 with TRBJ1-5; weak D call: TRBD1 (6 bases). V dropped 3 bases and J dropped 14 bases, with 17 bases sitting between them. Per the germline V gene, CDR1 is SQVTM and CDR2 is ANQGSEA. CDR3 length: 12 residues. For the CDR3, the DNA is TGCAGCGTTGAGGCCCTGACAGGTGTCAAGCATTTT. Amino acids: CSVEALTGVKHF.

The chain is built from TRBV6-1 and TRBJ1-1; D unclear. The CDR3 totals 13 residues. V lost 7 bases and J lost 3, with 12 bases in between. Germline assignment: CDR1 MNHNS and CDR2 SASEGT. The CDR3 coding sequence is TGTGCCAGCAAGAAAGAAGGAGACACTGAAGCTTTCTTT. Translated, it gives CASKKEGDTEAFF.

The chain uses TRBV6-5 and TRBJ2-7; D gene unclear. The CDR3 runs to 13 residues. CDR1 and CDR2 (germline): MNHEY, SVGAGI. Trimming took off 6 bases at V and 1 base at J, with 10 bases between the two ends. The chain's CDR3 is CASRSTESYEQYF. The CDR3 DNA follows: TGTGCCAGCAGATCGACCGAATCCTACGAGCAGTACTTC.

This clone was seen more than once but under ten times. V gene TRBV27 combines with J gene TRBJ2-5; the match to TRBD1 covers 9 bases. Losses at the gene ends were 4 bases for V and 2 bases for J; bases not matched to a gene: 2. The CDR3 has 14 amino acids. Germline CDR1 reads MNHEY; CDR2 reads SMNVEV (reference sequence). In DNA form, the CDR3 reads TGTGCCAGCAGTTCTGACAGGGGGCAAGAGACCCAGTACTTC. Its protein product is CASSSDRGQETQYF.

J is TRBJ2-7 and V is TRBV29-1, with D unclear. The CDR3 contains 14 residues. V was clipped by 0 bases and J by 5 bases, with 14 bases between them. The germline CDR1 and CDR2 sequences are SQVTM and ANQGSEA. DNA for the CDR3: TGCAGCGTTGAAGATACGGTCGGGTCGCACGAGCAGTACTTC. It translates to CSVEDTVGSHEQYF.

The V gene is TRBV2, the J gene TRBJ1-2, with D maybe TRBD1 (6 bases). CDR1 and CDR2 (germline): SNHLY, FYNNEI. The V end was cut by 6 bases, the J end by 5 bases, with 13 bases between. The CDR3 spans 13 residues. CDR3 bases: TGTGCCAGCAGAGGGGGGGGTCCATATGGCTACACCTTC. Its translation: CASRGGGPYGYTF.

The chain has TRBV29-1 and TRBJ2-7; weak D call: TRBD1 (5 bases). Trimming stripped 3 bases from V and 3 bases from J, with 12 bases between. The CDR3 is made up of 13 amino acids. CDR1 and CDR2 (germline): SQVTM, ANQGSEA. CDR3 in amino acids: CSVDGAGNYEQYF. In DNA, the CDR3 is TGCAGCGTTGATGGGGCAGGGAACTACGAGCAGTACTTC.

The V gene is TRBV29-1, the J gene TRBJ1-2, with TRBD1 as a possible D gene (6 bases). Trimming shortened V by 7 bases and J by 8 bases, and 11 bases separated the two germline ends. This CDR3 comprises 10 residues. The V gene's germline CDR1 is SQVTM and CDR2 ANQGSEA. In DNA, the CDR3 is TGCAGCGCCGGCACAGGGGGCTACACCTTC. This codes for CSAGTGGYTF.